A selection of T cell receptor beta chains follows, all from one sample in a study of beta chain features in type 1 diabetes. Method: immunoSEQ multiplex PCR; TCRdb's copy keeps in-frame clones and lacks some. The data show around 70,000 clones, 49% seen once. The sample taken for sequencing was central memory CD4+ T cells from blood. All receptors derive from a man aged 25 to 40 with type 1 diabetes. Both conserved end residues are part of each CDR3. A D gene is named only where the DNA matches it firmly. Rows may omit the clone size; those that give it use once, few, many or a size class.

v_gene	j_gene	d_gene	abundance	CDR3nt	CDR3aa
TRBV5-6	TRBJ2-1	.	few	TGTGCCAGCAGCACCCCGAGGAGCGGTTCCTACAATGAGCAGTTCTTC	CASSTPRSGSYNEQFF
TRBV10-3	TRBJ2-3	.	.	TGTGCCATCAGTCCTGACAGTAGCACAGATACGCAGTATTTT	CAISPDSSTDTQYF
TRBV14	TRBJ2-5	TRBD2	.	TGTGCCAGCAGCCAAGTAGCGGGTGAGCAGTACTTC	CASSQVAGEQYF
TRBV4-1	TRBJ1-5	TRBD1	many	TGCGCCAGCAGCCGCCTCCCCGGGACAGGGGGTGATCGGCCCCAGCATTTT	CASSRLPGTGGDRPQHF
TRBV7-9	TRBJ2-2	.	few	TGTGCCAGCAGCTTAGAGCTTCACGCAAAAGGACAAACCGGGGAGCTGTTTTTT	CASSLELHAKGQTGELFF
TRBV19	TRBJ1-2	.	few	TGTGCCAGTAGTATGGCAAGCGGGCTGGACTATGGCTACACCTTC	CASSMASGLDYGYTF
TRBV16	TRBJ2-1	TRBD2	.	TGTGCCAGCAGTCCCCTAGCGGGAAGCAATGAGCAGTTCTTC	CASSPLAGSNEQFF
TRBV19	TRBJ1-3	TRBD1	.	TGTGCCAGTAAGGAGGACAGGGGTCTCTCTGGAAACACCATATATTTT	CASKEDRGLSGNTIYF
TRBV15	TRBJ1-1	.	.	TGTGCCACCAGCAGACCAGGAAGGGGGAACACTGAAGCTTTCTTT	CATSRPGRGNTEAFF
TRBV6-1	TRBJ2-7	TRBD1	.	TGTGCCAGCAGCGTAACGACAGGGACCTACGAGCAGTACTTC	CASSVTTGTYEQYF
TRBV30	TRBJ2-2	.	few	TGTGCCTGGCTCAAGCAGGAAACGAACACCGGGGAGCTGTTTTTT	CAWLKQETNTGELFF
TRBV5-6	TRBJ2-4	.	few	TGTGCCAGCAGCTTGGCAGGGTTTAACCTCCCGGGACAAGGAAACATTCAGTACTTC	CASSLAGFNLPGQGNIQYF
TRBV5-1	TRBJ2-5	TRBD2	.	TGCGCCAGCAGCTTGGGATTGTCCCTAGCGGGTTTGGGAGAGACCCAGTACTTC	CASSLGLSLAGLGETQYF
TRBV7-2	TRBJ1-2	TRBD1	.	TGTGCCAGCAGCTTGGTTCCGGGCACATCAGGGGGCAGCTATGGCTACACCTTC	CASSLVPGTSGGSYGYTF
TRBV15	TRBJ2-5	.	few	TGTGCCACCGAGCGGGACACCCGTGAGACCCAGTACTTC	CATERDTRETQYF
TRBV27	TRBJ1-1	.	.	TGTGCCAGCAGTCCCCGCGGAGGGGACACTGAAGCTTTCTTT	CASSPRGGDTEAFF
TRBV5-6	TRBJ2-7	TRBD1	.	TGTGCCAGCAGCCCCCGGACAGGGGAGCGCGAGCAGTACTTC	CASSPRTGEREQYF
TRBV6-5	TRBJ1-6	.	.	TGTGCCAGCAGCCTCCGGTCGTGGGAGTCACCCCTCCACTTT	CASSLRSWESPLHF
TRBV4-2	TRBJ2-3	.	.	TGTGCCAGCAGCCAACTAGGGGAAACGAGCACAGATACGCAGTATTTT	CASSQLGETSTDTQYF
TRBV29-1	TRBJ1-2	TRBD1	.	TGCAGCGTTTACGGGGACAGGGCTTATGGCTGCACCTTC	CSVYGDRAYGCTF
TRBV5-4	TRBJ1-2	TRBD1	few	TGTGCCAGCAGCTTGCCACCGGGACAGCGGAAGGGTGGCTACACCTTC	CASSLPPGQRKGGYTF
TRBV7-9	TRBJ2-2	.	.	TGTGCCAGCAGCCTGTCTAGCGAGATCGCGAACACCGGGGAGCTGTTTTTT	CASSLSSEIANTGELFF
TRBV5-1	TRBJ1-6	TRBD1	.	TGCGCCAGCAGCTTGGCCAGGGGGCCGCGTTCACCCCTCCACTTT	CASSLARGPRSPLHF
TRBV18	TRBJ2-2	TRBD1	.	TGTGCCAGCTCACCTCCCGGACAGGAGAACACCGGGGAGCTGTTTTTT	CASSPPGQENTGELFF
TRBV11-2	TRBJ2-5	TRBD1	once	TGTGCCAGCAGCTTAGGCTGGGACAGGGGCGGCCAAGAGACCCAGTACTTC	CASSLGWDRGGQETQYF
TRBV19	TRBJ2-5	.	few	TGTGCCAGTAGTAGGGCAGCTCAAGAGACCCAGTACTTC	CASSRAAQETQYF
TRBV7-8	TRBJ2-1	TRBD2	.	TGTGCCAGCAGCCTAGCGGGAGGGCGTAACAATGAGCAGTTCTTC	CASSLAGGRNNEQFF
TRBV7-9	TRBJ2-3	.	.	TGTGCCAGCAGCTTAGCTCCGAACGGGGAGCTTACGCAGTATTTT	CASSLAPNGELTQYF
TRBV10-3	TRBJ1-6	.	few	TGTGCCATCAGTGATGAGGGAACACCACCCCTCCACTTT	CAISDEGTPPLHF
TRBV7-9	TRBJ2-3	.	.	TGTGCCAGCAGCTTGAGCCGTAGCACTCATATGCAGTATTTT	CASSLSRSTHMQYF
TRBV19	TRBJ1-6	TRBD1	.	TGTGCCAGTAGTATAGGACGACAGGGAGGATCACCCCTCCACTTT	CASSIGRQGGSPLHF
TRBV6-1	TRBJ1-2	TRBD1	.	TGTGCCAGCAGTGAAGCATTGACAGGGAACTATGGCTACACCTTC	CASSEALTGNYGYTF
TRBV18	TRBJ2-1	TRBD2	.	TGTGCCAGCTCACCCACGGGACTAGCGGGGCACAATGAGCAGTTCTTC	CASSPTGLAGHNEQFF
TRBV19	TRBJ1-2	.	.	TGTGCCAGTAGTCGACCCCCAGGTTCCCTCTATGGCTACACCTTC	CASSRPPGSLYGYTF
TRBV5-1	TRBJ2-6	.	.	TGCGCCAGCAGCTTGGCCACGGGCTCTGGGGCCAACGTCCTGACTTTC	CASSLATGSGANVLTF
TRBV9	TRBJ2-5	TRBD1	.	TGTGCCAGCAGCGTTCGGGACAGGGGGAAAGAGACCCAGTACTTC	CASSVRDRGKETQYF
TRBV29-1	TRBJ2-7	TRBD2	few	TGCAGCGTTGAGGTACTAGCGAACGCCGAGCAGTACTTC	CSVEVLANAEQYF
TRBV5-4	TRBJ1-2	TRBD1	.	TGTGCCAGCAGCTCGCCGACAGGGGATTCGTATGGCTACACCTTC	CASSSPTGDSYGYTF
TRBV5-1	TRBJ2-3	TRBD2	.	TGCGCCAGCAGCCCACGGACTAGCGGGGATACGCAGTATTTT	CASSPRTSGDTQYF
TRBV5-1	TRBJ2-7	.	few	TGCGCCAGCAGCTTGGCCAGCTCCTACGAGCAGTACTTC	CASSLASSYEQYF
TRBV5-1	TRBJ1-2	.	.	TGCGCCAGCAGCCTACCGGACACGACCTACACCTTC	CASSLPDTTYTF
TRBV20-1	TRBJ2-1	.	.	TGCAGTGCTGCCACGGCGGCTGCGGGGTTCTTC	CSAATAAAGFF
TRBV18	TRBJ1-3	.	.	TGTGCCAGCTCATACGACAGTCTGAATGGAAACACCATATATTTT	CASSYDSLNGNTIYF
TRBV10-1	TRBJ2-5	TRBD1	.	TGCGCCAGCAGTTCAGGGGGAGAGACCCAGTACTTC	CASSSGGETQYF
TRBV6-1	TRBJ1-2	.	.	TGTGCCAGCAGTGACGTCCAGGAGGTCGACTATGGCTACACCTTC	CASSDVQEVDYGYTF
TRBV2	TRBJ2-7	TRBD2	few	TGTGCCAGCAGCTCACCCGGGGGGGGGATCGAGCAGTACTTC	CASSSPGGGIEQYF
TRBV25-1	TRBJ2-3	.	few	TGTGCCAGCAGTGTAGGGGCGAGTACGCAGTATTTT	CASSVGASTQYF